This is a list of T cell receptor beta chains from one sample in a study of early stage breast cancer tumors. Profiled with immunoSEQ multiplex PCR; TCRdb holds only in-frame clones, not every one. The table has around 28,000 clones, 72% seen once. The specimen sequenced was blood. Receptor source: a person aged 50-59 years with breast cancer. CDR3s leave out the opening cysteine and the closing phenylalanine or tryptophan. The order of the fields is CDR3 length, J gene, V gene, CDR3 protein.

CDR3 length: 17
J gene: TRBJ1-5
V gene: TRBV19
CDR3 protein: ASSGPGMGLYNSNQPQH

CDR3 length: 14
J gene: TRBJ2-2
V gene: TRBV5-6
CDR3 protein: ASSLEQAILYRELF

CDR3 length: 13
J gene: TRBJ2-7
V gene: TRBV6-5
CDR3 protein: ASSYDSGSIYEQY

CDR3 length: 12
J gene: TRBJ1-1
V gene: TRBV5-6
CDR3 protein: ASSYGPPKAEAF

CDR3 length: 10
J gene: TRBJ2-7
V gene: TRBV29-1
CDR3 protein: SVIRTGDEQY

CDR3 length: 16
J gene: TRBJ2-3
V gene: TRBV5-1
CDR3 protein: ASSLSGSLVLPTDTQY

CDR3 length: 13
J gene: TRBJ2-7
V gene: TRBV19
CDR3 protein: ASSVFGGSSYEQY

CDR3 length: 12
J gene: TRBJ1-1
V gene: TRBV9
CDR3 protein: ASSLGQRNTEAF

CDR3 length: 11
J gene: TRBJ1-1
V gene: TRBV30
CDR3 protein: AWSPGQNTEAF

CDR3 length: 18
J gene: TRBJ1-4
V gene: TRBV9
CDR3 protein: ASSVNPGTGGIMSNEKLF

CDR3 length: 13
J gene: TRBJ2-3
V gene: TRBV9
CDR3 protein: ASSVDAPSTDTQY

CDR3 length: 11
J gene: TRBJ1-6
V gene: TRBV30
CDR3 protein: AWERGGASPLH

CDR3 length: 11
J gene: TRBJ2-3
V gene: TRBV7-9
CDR3 protein: ASSHSELDTQY

CDR3 length: 11
J gene: TRBJ2-7
V gene: TRBV27
CDR3 protein: ASSLNRDRRQY

CDR3 length: 11
J gene: TRBJ1-1
V gene: TRBV29-1
CDR3 protein: SVARDRNTEAF

CDR3 length: 13
J gene: TRBJ1-5
V gene: TRBV2
CDR3 protein: ASSGGDWGAQPQH

CDR3 length: 12
J gene: TRBJ1-5
V gene: TRBV30
CDR3 protein: AWSRGQWDQPQH

CDR3 length: 11
J gene: TRBJ2-7
V gene: TRBV5-6
CDR3 protein: ASNAGTNYEQY

CDR3 length: 13
J gene: TRBJ2-1
V gene: TRBV11-3
CDR3 protein: ASSMTSGRGNEQF

CDR3 length: 12
J gene: TRBJ1-1
V gene: TRBV27
CDR3 protein: ASSANGGATEAF

CDR3 length: 12
J gene: TRBJ2-5
V gene: TRBV9
CDR3 protein: ASSVEADQETQY

CDR3 length: 11
J gene: TRBJ2-7
V gene: TRBV7-3
CDR3 protein: ASSYLPSYEQY

CDR3 length: 18
J gene: TRBJ1-3
V gene: TRBV4-3
CDR3 protein: ASSQGVGTGGLGSGNTIY

CDR3 length: 13
J gene: TRBJ2-3
V gene: TRBV5-1
CDR3 protein: ASTIPGGGQDTQY